The 23 T cell receptor beta chains in this list originate from one sample, sequenced in a study of CD8 T cells in Susac syndrome. With random hexamers, reverse transcription was performed on about 0.5 to 1 ug of RNA. TCRdb processed the immunoSEQ multiplex PCR reads anew with MiXCR; each CDR3 protein has one entry. The sample contains tens of thousands of distinct CDR3 sequences, just under 95% of which appear only once. Sequencing was performed on CD4+ T cells from PBMCs. Source of these receptors: a human donor with Susac syndrome.

This chain uses TRBV29-1 with TRBJ1-1, with 7 bases lining up with TRBD1. With V trimmed by 2 bases and J by 1 base, 7 bases remained unmatched. This CDR3 spans 15 amino acids. The germline V gene has CDR1 SQVTM and CDR2 ANQGSEA. CDR3 sequence reads: CSVERSGTENTEAFF. In nucleotides, the CDR3 is TGCAGCGTTGAACGCTCCGGGACAGAGAACACTGAAGCTTTCTTT. Full variable domain (outside the CDR3, taken from reference TRBV29-1 and TRBJ1-1): SAVISQKPSRDICQRGTSLTIQCQVDSQVTMMFWYRQQPGQSLTLIATANQGSEATYESGFVIDKFPISRPNLTFSTLTVSNMSPEDSSIYLCSVERSGTENTEAFFGQGTRLTVV.

Turning to this clonotype: At one end, the junction sequence differs from germline, possibly due to a read error. The chain carries TRBV14 and TRBJ1-2, with D maybe TRBD1 (6 bases). The CDR3 consists of 13 residues. The germline gives CDR1 SGHDN, CDR2 FVKESK. The CDR3 reads CASSPGHSDGYTF. CDR3 nucleotide sequence: TGTGCCAGCAGCCCGGGACATTCGGATGGCTACACTTTC.

The DNA of the CDR3 is TGTGCCAGCGGAGGGACTGGGAACACTGAAGCTTTCTTT. This gives the protein CASGGTGNTEAFF. The genes are TRBV12-3 or TRBV12-4 and TRBJ1-1; tentatively, D is TRBD1 (5 bases). V gave up 8 bases and J gave up 1 base, with 11 bases separating them. CDR3 size: 13 residues.

The V call is TRBV29-1, the J call TRBJ1-6, with no clear D. Per germline, CDR1 SQVTM and CDR2 ANQGSEA. CDR3 length equals 12 residues. Trimming shortened V by 7 bases and J by 6 bases, and 10 bases separated the two germline ends. In nucleotides, the CDR3 is TGCAGCGCTGGGTACCCTAATTCACCCCTCCACTTT. It yields the protein CSAGYPNSPLHF.

The rearrangement joins TRBV30 to TRBJ2-1; D is unclear. The CDR3 has 12 residues. Trimming removed 8 bases from V and 3 bases from J, with 11 bases in between. The germline gives CDR1 GTSNPN, CDR2 SVGIG (reference sequence). The CDR3 sequence: CASQALYNEQFF. The CDR3 DNA follows: TGTGCCAGTCAGGCCCTCTACAATGAGCAGTTCTTC.

V is TRBV5-1 and J is TRBJ2-7, with TRBD2 as a possible D gene (5 bases). Germline CDR1 is SGHRS and CDR2 is YFSETQ. V gave up 4 bases and J gave up 2 bases, with 16 bases separating them. The CDR3 has 15 residues. DNA for the CDR3: TGCGCCAGCAGCGCGAGCCTAGCTCAACCCTACGAGCAGTACTTC. This gives the protein CASSASLAQPYEQYF. The full variable domain, its missing parts supplied by reference TRBV5-1 and TRBJ2-7, is KAGVTQTPRYLIKTRGQQVTLSCSPISGHRSVSWYQQTPGQGLQFLFEYFSETQRNKGNFPGRFSGRQFSNSRSEMNVSTLELGDSALYLCASSASLAQPYEQYFGPGTRLTVT.

This sequence joins TRBV5-1 and TRBJ2-3, with no clear D. Per the germline V gene, CDR1 is SGHRS and CDR2 is YFSETQ. Trimming cost V 0 bases and J 0 bases, with 8 bases left between them. The CDR3 is 15 residues long. In nucleotides, the CDR3 is TGCGCCAGCAGCTTGGGCCAGCATAGCACAGATACGCAGTATTTT. Encoded protein: CASSLGQHSTDTQYF. Combining the CDR3 with reference TRBV5-1 and TRBJ2-3 gives the whole variable domain KAGVTQTPRYLIKTRGQQVTLSCSPISGHRSVSWYQQTPGQGLQFLFEYFSETQRNKGNFPGRFSGRQFSNSRSEMNVSTLELGDSALYLCASSLGQHSTDTQYFGPGTRLTVL.

The chain couples TRBV9 to TRBJ1-1; the match to TRBD1 covers 10 bases. The germline V gene encodes CDR1 SGDLS and CDR2 YYNGEE. The CDR3 is 15 residues long. Trimming at V came to 4 bases and at J to 5 bases, leaving 8 bases not matched to a gene. DNA of the CDR3: TGTGCCAGCAGCCCCCGACAGGGGGCGGGGACTGAAGCTTTCTTT. Translated: CASSPRQGAGTEAFF.

The chain recombines TRBV14 with TRBJ2-3; D call uncertain. The CDR3 loop spans 15 amino acids. Trimming cost V 0 bases and J 2 bases, with 9 bases left between them. Germline CDR1 and CDR2: SGHDN and FVKESK. The chain's CDR3 is CASSQDLTATDTQYF. As DNA, the CDR3 is TGTGCCAGCAGCCAAGATCTCACCGCCACAGATACGCAGTATTTT.

The J gene is TRBJ2-3, the V gene TRBV24-1; D may be TRBD1 (6 bases). Trimming stripped 5 bases from V and 1 base from J, with 15 bases between. This CDR3 has 16 amino acids. The germline CDR1 and CDR2 sequences are KGHDR and SFDVKD. CDR3 nucleotides: TGTGCCACCAGTGTCACAGGGTCAGTGGGCACAGATACGCAGTATTTT. Amino acid sequence: CATSVTGSVGTDTQYF.

The V and J genes are TRBV20-1 and TRBJ1-2; 10 nucleotides match TRBD1. Germline values: CDR1 DFQATT, CDR2 SNEGSKA (reference sequence). With 1 base clipped from V and 9 bases from J, the junction kept 14 bases outside the gene matches. CDR3 length: 16 residues. CDR3 DNA: TGCAGTGCTAGAGCCCCCGGGACAGGGGCCTTGAGACGCTACACCTTC. Translated: CSARAPGTGALRRYTF.

The chain links TRBV7-2 to TRBJ1-5; D not resolved. Germline CDR1 is SGHTA and CDR2 is FQGNSA. Deletions cut 4 bases from V and 5 bases from J, with 6 bases between. This CDR3 region has 12 residues. Written as DNA, the CDR3 is TGTGCCAGCAGCTCGAGTGATCAGCCCCAGCATTTT. Protein sequence: CASSSSDQPQHF. The full variable domain, with the rest looked up from reference TRBV7-2 and TRBJ1-5, is GAGVSQSPSNKVTEKGKDVELRCDPISGHTALYWYRQSLGQGLEFLIYFQGNSAPDKSGLPSDRFSAERTGGSVSTLTIQRTQQEDSAVYLCASSSSDQPQHFGDGTRLSIL.

The V gene is TRBV5-6, the J gene TRBJ2-1; perhaps TRBD1 as D (5 bases). The germline V and J ends were trimmed by 0 bases and 5 bases, with 12 bases remaining between them. CDR1 and CDR2 from the germline V gene are SGHDT and YYEEEE. This CDR3 has 15 residues. Here the CDR3 reads CASSLVDRPNNEQFF. In DNA, the CDR3 is TGTGCCAGCAGCTTGGTCGACAGACCCAACAATGAGCAGTTCTTC.

V gene TRBV5-4 combines with J gene TRBJ1-1, with 10 bases fitting TRBD1. CDR3 length: 14 amino acids. Germline V gene sequence: CDR1 SGHNT, CDR2 YYREEE (reference sequence). The V segment lost 3 bases and the J segment 2 bases; nucleotides outside the gene matches: 1. For the CDR3, the DNA is TGTGCCAGCAGCTGGGACAGGGGTAACACTGAAGCTTTCTTT. Translating it yields CASSWDRGNTEAFF.

This sequence joins TRBV18 and TRBJ2-1; D remains ambiguous. This CDR3 has 13 amino acids. Trimming shortened V by 6 bases and J by 7 bases, and 13 bases separated the two germline ends. Germline V CDR1 and CDR2: KGHSH, LQKENI. CDR3 DNA: TGTGCCAGCTCTTCGGGCCCAGCAAATGAGCAGTTCTTC. This gives the protein CASSSGPANEQFF.

CDR3 nucleotides: TGTGCCTGGAGTCAAGGTGGGACAGGCTACACCTTC. Its translation: CAWSQGGTGYTF. This sequence joins TRBV30 and TRBJ1-2; D is possibly TRBD1 (6 bases). CDR1 is GTSNPN, CDR2 SVGIG, per germline (reference sequence). The CDR3 consists of 12 residues. Trimming left V 2 bases short and J 8 bases short, with 12 bases between.

The chain uses TRBV28 and TRBJ2-4, with D tentatively TRBD1 (6 bases). From germline, CDR1 is MDHEN and CDR2 SYDVKM. CDR3 length: 14 amino acids. The V end lost 6 bases, the J end lost 4 bases, and 13 bases lay between the germline ends. DNA of the CDR3: TGTGCCAGCAGACCTACCGACAGGAAAAACATTCAGTACTTC. Protein: CASRPTDRKNIQYF.

V and J are TRBV7-2 and TRBJ1-1; 7 nucleotides match TRBD1. Germline V gene data show CDR1 as SGHTA and CDR2 as FQGNSA. The CDR3 sequence is 13 residues long. Germline trimming cut 2 bases from V and 7 bases from J; bases unmatched to any gene: 4. The CDR3, as DNA: TGTGCCAGCAGCTTACAACCAGGGGGTGAAGCTTTCTTT. This translates into CASSLQPGGEAFF.

This clonotype was picked up one time. The V call is TRBV7-9, the J call TRBJ1-2; D not certain. CDR3 length equals 13 residues. The ends were cut back, 5 bases at V and 4 bases at J, with 11 bases in the middle. Germline assignment: CDR1 SEHNR and CDR2 FQNEAQ (reference sequence). CDR3 in DNA: TGTGCCAGCAGCGTAGACATCGCCTATGGCTACACCTTC. It yields the protein CASSVDIAYGYTF.

The chain couples TRBV11-2 to TRBJ2-5, with 14 bases matching TRBD2. The CDR3 runs 18 residues. Looked up from germline, CDR1 is SGHAT and CDR2 is FQNNGV. Trimming removed 3 bases from V and 4 bases from J; junction bases left unmatched: 10. The CDR3 loop reads CASSFYPLGLAGGETQYF. The DNA for the CDR3 is TGTGCCAGCAGCTTCTATCCCCTTGGACTAGCGGGGGGAGAGACCCAGTACTTC.

V and J are TRBV12-3 or TRBV12-4 and TRBJ2-5, with 12 bases matching TRBD2. The CDR3 loop spans 14 amino acids. Trimming removed 5 bases from V and 5 bases from J; junction bases left unmatched: 3. The chain's CDR3 is CASSPTSGGETQYF. In nucleotides, the CDR3 is TGTGCCAGCAGTCCCACTAGCGGGGGGGAGACCCAGTACTTC.

V usage is TRBV28 and J usage is TRBJ1-2, with 10 bases matching TRBD1. Germline CDR1 reads MDHEN; CDR2 reads SYDVKM. The CDR3 extends over 14 amino acids. The junction had 4 bases not matched to a gene; V was cut back by 5 bases and J by 4 bases. CDR3 bases: TGTGCCAGCAGTGGGACAGGGGCTGGCTATGGCTACACCTTC. Protein: CASSGTGAGYGYTF.

The chain links TRBV19 to TRBJ2-7; TRBD1 is a possible D gene (6 bases). The germline V gene encodes CDR1 LNHDA and CDR2 SQIVND (reference sequence). V dropped 1 base and J dropped 3 bases, with 10 bases sitting between them. This CDR3 is 14 amino acids long. In nucleotides, the CDR3 is TGTGCCAGTAGTATAGCCGGACAGTACTACGAGCAGTACTTC. Its protein is CASSIAGQYYEQYF.